This T cell receptor (beta chain) comes out of a study of T-cell memory formation after mild COVID-19. Overall study findings and caveats: Contracting CD4+ clones sat mainly in CM and EM; CD8+ in EMRA. Balance between CD4 and CD8 was seen in clones contracting day 15 to 85, and a CD4+ lean was seen in later expanders.

5'RACE with constant-segment primers built TCRalpha and TCRbeta cDNA libraries with UMIs. One entry per CDR3 protein, called by TCRdb with MiXCR from the 5' RACE reads. This repertoire shows around 500,000 distinct CDR3 sequences, 15% to 20% found once; its top ten account for 9% to 15%. Trimming pared 2 bases from V and 8 bases from J, leaving 20 bases between. Germline loops: CDR1 SGDLS, CDR2 YYNGEE. The CDR3 runs 16 residues. A few counts support this clonotype. Its target is unknown. Specimen: PBMCs or a T cell subset sorted from them (not recorded which). The chain is built from TRBV9 and TRBJ2-4; a weak D match, TRBD1 (6 bases). This TCR was sampled from an adult woman who had mild COVID-19 (a few samples of this study predate the infection). Cell type and time point are not known. This chain's CDR3 is CASSVPLQGRSDIQYF. As DNA, the CDR3 is TGTGCCAGCAGCGTCCCCCTACAGGGACGGTCAGACATTCAGTACTTC.